The rows below give T cell receptor beta chains drawn from one sample of a study of CD8 T cells in Susac syndrome. From the immunoSEQ multiplex PCR reads, TCRdb called clonotypes with MiXCR, one entry per CDR3 protein. Among approximately 150,000 distinct CDR3 sequences listed, about 90% were seen once. The sample taken for sequencing was CD4+ T cells from PBMCs. The receptors derive from a human donor in good health. CDR3s include the opening cysteine and the closing phenylalanine or tryptophan. D genes are given only for firm matches. Rows give clone size only sometimes, using once, few, many, or a class for an expanded clone.

clone size: NA
J gene: TRBJ1-6
V gene: TRBV9
D gene: NA
CDR3 DNA: TGTGCCAGCAGCCTCCAGGGATGGCGGAATTCACCCCTCCACTTT
CDR3 protein: CASSLQGWRNSPLHF

clone size: NA
J gene: TRBJ2-7
V gene: TRBV9
D gene: NA
CDR3 DNA: TGTGCCAGCAGCACCGGGACACCTACCTACGAGCAGTACTTC
CDR3 protein: CASSTGTPTYEQYF

clone size: NA
J gene: TRBJ2-3
V gene: TRBV20-1
D gene: NA
CDR3 DNA: TGCAGCCCATTCAGGCGGACAGATACGCAGTATTTT
CDR3 protein: CSPFRRTDTQYF

clone size: NA
J gene: TRBJ2-7
V gene: TRBV19
D gene: TRBD1
CDR3 DNA: TGTGCCAGTAGTAAGGGACAGGCGTACGAGCAGTACTTC
CDR3 protein: CASSKGQAYEQYF

clone size: NA
J gene: TRBJ2-7
V gene: TRBV10-3
D gene: NA
CDR3 DNA: TGTGCCATCAGGTCAGGGGGTAGCGGGGACTACGAGCAGTACTTC
CDR3 protein: CAIRSGGSGDYEQYF

clone size: NA
J gene: TRBJ2-7
V gene: TRBV20-1
D gene: TRBD1
CDR3 DNA: TGCAGTGCTAGAGATCCCGGGACAGGGGACTCCTACGAGCAGTACTTC
CDR3 protein: CSARDPGTGDSYEQYF

clone size: NA
J gene: TRBJ2-3
V gene: TRBV4-3
D gene: NA
CDR3 DNA: TGCGCCAGCAGCGGCGCGGACAGCGGCACAGATACGCAGTATTTT
CDR3 protein: CASSGADSGTDTQYF

clone size: NA
J gene: TRBJ2-5
V gene: TRBV28
D gene: TRBD1
CDR3 DNA: TGTGCCAGCAGTTCCTACCTTGGACAGGGGAGGTACCAAGAGACCCAGTACTTC
CDR3 protein: CASSSYLGQGRYQETQYF

clone size: NA
J gene: TRBJ2-5
V gene: TRBV5-1
D gene: NA
CDR3 DNA: TGCGCCAGCAGCTTGGAGGTCGGAGGGGAGACCCAGTACTTC
CDR3 protein: CASSLEVGGETQYF

clone size: once
J gene: TRBJ2-7
V gene: TRBV20-1
D gene: NA
CDR3 DNA: TGCAGTGCTATAGGGGGAGTTTACGAGCAGTACTTC
CDR3 protein: CSAIGGVYEQYF

clone size: NA
J gene: TRBJ2-7
V gene: TRBV23-1
D gene: NA
CDR3 DNA: TGCGCCAGCAGTCCCTGTGGAGGACCCCCTATACTTCGGGGCTACGAGCAGTACTTC
CDR3 protein: CASSPCGGPPILRGYEQYF

clone size: once
J gene: TRBJ2-3
V gene: TRBV3-1
D gene: NA
CDR3 DNA: TGTGCCAGCAGCCAAGAAAACGGGCCAGGAGATACGCAGTATTTT
CDR3 protein: CASSQENGPGDTQYF

clone size: NA
J gene: TRBJ1-2
V gene: TRBV2
D gene: NA
CDR3 DNA: TGTGCCAGCAGTGAAGTCGGGCAGGGTTATGGCTACACCTTC
CDR3 protein: CASSEVGQGYGYTF

clone size: NA
J gene: TRBJ1-5
V gene: TRBV20-1
D gene: NA
CDR3 DNA: TGCAGTGCTAGAGAGGGGCAACATAGCAATCAGCCCCAGCATTTT
CDR3 protein: CSAREGQHSNQPQHF

clone size: NA
J gene: TRBJ1-4
V gene: TRBV27
D gene: TRBD1
CDR3 DNA: TGTGCCAGCCTTGGACAGGGCTTTAATGAAAAACTGTTTTTT
CDR3 protein: CASLGQGFNEKLFF

clone size: few
J gene: TRBJ2-1
V gene: TRBV14
D gene: NA
CDR3 DNA: TGTGCCAGCAGCCGTTACAATGAGCAGTTCTTC
CDR3 protein: CASSRYNEQFF

clone size: NA
J gene: TRBJ1-4
V gene: TRBV28
D gene: NA
CDR3 DNA: TGTGCCAGCAGAGCGGGGCAATCTAATGAAAAACTGTTTTTT
CDR3 protein: CASRAGQSNEKLFF

clone size: once
J gene: TRBJ1-1
V gene: TRBV28
D gene: TRBD1
CDR3 DNA: TGTGCCAGCAGGTTGAATACAGGGGGATACCCTGAAGCTTTCTTT
CDR3 protein: CASRLNTGGYPEAFF

clone size: few
J gene: TRBJ2-2
V gene: TRBV9
D gene: NA
CDR3 DNA: TGTGCCAGCAGCGGGACAGTGAACACCGGGGAGCTGTTTTTT
CDR3 protein: CASSGTVNTGELFF

clone size: NA
J gene: TRBJ2-7
V gene: TRBV20-1
D gene: TRBD1
CDR3 DNA: TGCAGTGCTAGCAAATTCAGGGGGCAAGGTCTCGAGCAGTACTTC
CDR3 protein: CSASKFRGQGLEQYF

clone size: NA
J gene: TRBJ2-5
V gene: TRBV5-1
D gene: TRBD2
CDR3 DNA: TGCGCCAGCAGCTTGGCTCTAGCGGGGGTCGGGGAGACCCAGTACTTC
CDR3 protein: CASSLALAGVGETQYF

clone size: NA
J gene: TRBJ2-1
V gene: TRBV9
D gene: NA
CDR3 DNA: TGTGCCAGCGCCGAACCCAATGAGCAGTTCTTC
CDR3 protein: CASAEPNEQFF

clone size: NA
J gene: TRBJ2-2
V gene: TRBV5-1
D gene: NA
CDR3 DNA: TGCGCCAGCAGCCAGACCGGGACAAGTTACACCGGGGAGCTGTTTTTT
CDR3 protein: CASSQTGTSYTGELFF

clone size: once
J gene: TRBJ2-7
V gene: TRBV7-2
D gene: NA
CDR3 DNA: TGTGCCAGCAGCCCCTACGCCGGGACAACCTCCTACGAGCAGTACTTC
CDR3 protein: CASSPYAGTTSYEQYF

clone size: NA
J gene: TRBJ1-4
V gene: TRBV12-3/TRBV12-4
D gene: TRBD1
CDR3 DNA: TGTGCCAGCAGATCCGACAGGGGGCCGGGTGAAAAACTGTTTTTT
CDR3 protein: CASRSDRGPGEKLFF

clone size: NA
J gene: TRBJ2-3
V gene: TRBV3-1
D gene: TRBD1
CDR3 DNA: TGTGCCAGCAGCCTCGGACAGGGGGAAGATACGCAGTATTTT
CDR3 protein: CASSLGQGEDTQYF

clone size: few
J gene: TRBJ2-3
V gene: TRBV6-4
D gene: NA
CDR3 DNA: TGTGCCAGCAGTGAGTCTAGCACAGATACGCAGTATTTT
CDR3 protein: CASSESSTDTQYF

clone size: NA
J gene: TRBJ2-6
V gene: TRBV18
D gene: NA
CDR3 DNA: TGTGCCAGCTCACCCTTGACAGGTACTGGGGCCAACGTCCTGACTTTC
CDR3 protein: CASSPLTGTGANVLTF

clone size: NA
J gene: TRBJ1-6
V gene: TRBV2
D gene: NA
CDR3 DNA: TGTGCCAGCAGTGAAGGGAATAATTCACCCCTCCACTTT
CDR3 protein: CASSEGNNSPLHF

clone size: NA
J gene: TRBJ2-4
V gene: TRBV4-2
D gene: NA
CDR3 DNA: TGTGCCAGCAGCCAAGATATCAGCCGAGCCAAAAACATTCAGTACTTC
CDR3 protein: CASSQDISRAKNIQYF

clone size: NA
J gene: TRBJ2-7
V gene: TRBV6-2/TRBV6-3
D gene: TRBD1
CDR3 DNA: TGTGCCAGCAGTCCGCGGACAGGGGGGAAAATCTACGAGCAGTACTTC
CDR3 protein: CASSPRTGGKIYEQYF

clone size: NA
J gene: TRBJ2-7
V gene: TRBV3-1
D gene: NA
CDR3 DNA: TGTGCCAGCAGCCAATTTCAGAGCTCCTACGAGCAGTACTTC
CDR3 protein: CASSQFQSSYEQYF

clone size: NA
J gene: TRBJ2-1
V gene: TRBV5-1
D gene: NA
CDR3 DNA: TGCGCCAGCACCCCCTTAGCGGACAACTACAATGAGCAGTTCTTC
CDR3 protein: CASTPLADNYNEQFF

clone size: NA
J gene: TRBJ2-2
V gene: TRBV3-1
D gene: NA
CDR3 DNA: TGTGCCAGCAGCCAAGATTCGCGGCCTATGGGGACCGGGGAGCTGTTTTTT
CDR3 protein: CASSQDSRPMGTGELFF

clone size: NA
J gene: TRBJ1-2
V gene: TRBV7-2
D gene: NA
CDR3 DNA: TGTGCCAGCAGCTTAGATCAGGAGAATTATGGCTACACCTTC
CDR3 protein: CASSLDQENYGYTF

clone size: NA
J gene: TRBJ2-1
V gene: TRBV6-2/TRBV6-3
D gene: TRBD1
CDR3 DNA: TGTGCCAGCAGTTACTTGACAGGGGGCCCCCAGTTCTTC
CDR3 protein: CASSYLTGGPQFF